This TCR beta chain was sequenced for a study of T-cell memory formation after mild COVID-19. Study-level points and caveats: Detection of some responders pre-infection suggested pre-existing cross-reactive memory T cells participated.

UMIs and sample barcodes were carried by the TCR alpha and TCR beta cDNA libraries that 5'RACE produced using constant-segment primers. MiXCR was run by TCRdb on the 5' RACE reads, yielding one entry per CDR3 protein. Of approximately 150,000 distinct CDR3 sequences listed, 13% are singletons. This clonotype was counted only a few times. The antigen remains unidentified. With V trimmed by 4 bases and J by 5 bases, 7 bases remained unmatched. This CDR3 has 14 residues. CDR1 and CDR2 (germline): SGHTA, FQGNSA. The genes are TRBV7-2 and TRBJ1-1; 7 bases fit TRBD1. The sample consisted of PBMCs or a T cell subset sorted from them (not recorded which). The clonotype was recovered from a man between 18 and 29 years old who had mild COVID-19 (a few samples of this study predate the infection). Cell type and time point are not known. The CDR3 DNA is TGTGCCAGCAGCTCTAATTACAGGGGTACTGAAGCTTTCTTT. This encodes CASSSNYRGTEAFF.